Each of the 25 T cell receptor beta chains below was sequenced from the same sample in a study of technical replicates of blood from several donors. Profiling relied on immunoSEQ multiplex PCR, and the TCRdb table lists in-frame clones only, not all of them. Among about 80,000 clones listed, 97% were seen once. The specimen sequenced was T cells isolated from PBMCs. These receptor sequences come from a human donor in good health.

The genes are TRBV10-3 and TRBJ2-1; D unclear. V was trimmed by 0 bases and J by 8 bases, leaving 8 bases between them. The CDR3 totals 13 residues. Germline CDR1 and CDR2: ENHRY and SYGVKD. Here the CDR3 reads CAISESVGYEQFF. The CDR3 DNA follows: TGTGCCATCAGTGAGTCTGTGGGCTATGAGCAGTTCTTC.

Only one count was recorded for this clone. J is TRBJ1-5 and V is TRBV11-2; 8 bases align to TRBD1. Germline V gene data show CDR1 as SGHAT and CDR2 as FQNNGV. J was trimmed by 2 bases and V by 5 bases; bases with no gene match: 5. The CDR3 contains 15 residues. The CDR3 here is CASSAGGAGNQPQHF. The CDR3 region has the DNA TGTGCCAGCAGCGCAGGGGGCGCGGGCAATCAGCCCCAGCATTTT.

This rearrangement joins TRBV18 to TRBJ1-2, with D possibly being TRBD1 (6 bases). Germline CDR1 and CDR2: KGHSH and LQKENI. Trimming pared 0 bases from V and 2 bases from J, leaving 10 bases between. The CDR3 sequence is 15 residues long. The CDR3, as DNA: TGTGCCAGCTCACCACCGAACGGACAGAACTATGGCTACACCTTC. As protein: CASSPPNGQNYGYTF.

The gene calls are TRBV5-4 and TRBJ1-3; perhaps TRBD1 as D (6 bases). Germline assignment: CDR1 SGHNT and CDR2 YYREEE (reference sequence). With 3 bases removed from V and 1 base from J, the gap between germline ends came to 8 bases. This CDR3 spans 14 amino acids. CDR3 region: CASSSQGSGNTIYF. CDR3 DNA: TGTGCCAGCAGCTCACAGGGATCTGGAAACACCATATATTTT.

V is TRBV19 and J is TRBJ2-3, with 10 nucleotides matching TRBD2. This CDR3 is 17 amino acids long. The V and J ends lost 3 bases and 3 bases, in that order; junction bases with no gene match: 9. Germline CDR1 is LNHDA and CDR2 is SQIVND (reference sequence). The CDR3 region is CASSILSSGGPTDTQYF. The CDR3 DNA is TGTGCCAGTAGTATCCTATCTAGCGGGGGTCCGACAGATACGCAGTATTTT.

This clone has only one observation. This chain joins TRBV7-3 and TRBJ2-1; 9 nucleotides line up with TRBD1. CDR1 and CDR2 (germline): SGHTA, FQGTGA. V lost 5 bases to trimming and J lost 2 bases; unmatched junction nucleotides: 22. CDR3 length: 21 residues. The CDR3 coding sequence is TGTGCCAGCAGCCCACTTCCCCACAGGGGGCTGAGCGGTGGTACCTACAATGAGCAGTTCTTC. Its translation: CASSPLPHRGLSGGTYNEQFF.

The CDR3 spells CASISGRDYEQYF. The CDR3 DNA sequence: TGTGCCAGCATCTCCGGCAGGGACTACGAGCAGTACTTC. The V call is TRBV28, the J call TRBJ2-7, with D possibly being TRBD1 (5 bases). CDR1 and CDR2 from the germline V gene are MDHEN and SYDVKM. The CDR3 has 13 residues. V was shortened by 7 bases and J by 3 bases, with 13 bases between the two germline ends.

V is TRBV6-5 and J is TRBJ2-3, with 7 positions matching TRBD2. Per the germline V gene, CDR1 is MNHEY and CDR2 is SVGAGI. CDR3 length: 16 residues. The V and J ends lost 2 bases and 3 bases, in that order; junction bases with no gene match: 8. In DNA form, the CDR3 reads TGTGCCAGCAGTTACATGGCGGGAGAGGGTACAGATACGCAGTATTTT. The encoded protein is CASSYMAGEGTDTQYF.

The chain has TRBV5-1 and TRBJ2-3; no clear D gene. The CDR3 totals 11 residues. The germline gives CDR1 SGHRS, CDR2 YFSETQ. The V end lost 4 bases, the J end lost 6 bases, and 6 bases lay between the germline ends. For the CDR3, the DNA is TGCGCCAGCAGCGCGGAGGATACGCAGTATTTT. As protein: CASSAEDTQYF.

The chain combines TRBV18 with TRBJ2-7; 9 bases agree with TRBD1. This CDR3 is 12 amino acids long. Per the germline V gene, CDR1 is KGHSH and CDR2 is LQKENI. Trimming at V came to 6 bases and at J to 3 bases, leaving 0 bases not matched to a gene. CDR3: CASSGQGYEQYF. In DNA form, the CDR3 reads TGTGCCAGCTCGGGACAGGGCTACGAGCAGTACTTC. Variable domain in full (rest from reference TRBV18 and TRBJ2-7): NAGVMQNPRHLVRRRGQEARLRCSPMKGHSHVYWYRQLPEEGLKFMVYLQKENIIDESGMPKERFSAEFPKEGPSILRIQQVVRGDSAAYFCASSGQGYEQYFGPGTRLTVT.

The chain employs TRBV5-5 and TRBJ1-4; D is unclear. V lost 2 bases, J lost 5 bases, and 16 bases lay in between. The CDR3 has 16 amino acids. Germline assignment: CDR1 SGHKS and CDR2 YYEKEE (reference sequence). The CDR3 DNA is TGTGCCAGCAGCTTCCCCTGGAGAGACCAGAATGAAAAACTGTTTTTT. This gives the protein CASSFPWRDQNEKLFF.

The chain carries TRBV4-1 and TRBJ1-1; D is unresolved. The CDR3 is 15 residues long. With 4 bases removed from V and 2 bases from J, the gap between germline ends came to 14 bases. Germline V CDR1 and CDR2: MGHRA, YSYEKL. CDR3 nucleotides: TGCGCCAGCAGCCCCCCGTTGCGCATTAACACTGAAGCTTTCTTT. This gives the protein CASSPPLRINTEAFF.

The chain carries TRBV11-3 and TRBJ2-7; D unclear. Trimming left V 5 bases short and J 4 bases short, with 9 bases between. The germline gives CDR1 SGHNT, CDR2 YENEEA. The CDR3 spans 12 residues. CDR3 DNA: TGTGCCAGCAGCGGCGCGGCGTACGAGCAGTACTTC. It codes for CASSGAAYEQYF. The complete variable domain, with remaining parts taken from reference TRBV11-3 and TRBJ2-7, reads EAGVVQSPRYKIIEKKQPVAFWCNPISGHNTLYWYLQNLGQGPELLIRYENEEAVDDSQLPKDRFSAERLKGVDSTLKIQPAELGDSAVYLCASSGAAYEQYFGPGTRLTVT.

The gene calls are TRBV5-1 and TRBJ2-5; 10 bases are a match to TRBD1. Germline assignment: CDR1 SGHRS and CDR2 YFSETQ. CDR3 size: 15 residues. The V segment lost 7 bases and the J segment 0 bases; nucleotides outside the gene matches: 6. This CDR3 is CASGLDRGYQETQYF. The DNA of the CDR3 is TGCGCCAGCGGATTGGACAGGGGGTACCAAGAGACCCAGTACTTC.

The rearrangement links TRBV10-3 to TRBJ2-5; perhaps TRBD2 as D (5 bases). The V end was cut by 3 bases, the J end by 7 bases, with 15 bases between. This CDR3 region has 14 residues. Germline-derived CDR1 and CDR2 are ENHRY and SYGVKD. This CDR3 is CAISDRRLPGTQYF. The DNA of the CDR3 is TGTGCCATCAGTGATCGGAGGCTCCCAGGGACCCAGTACTTC.

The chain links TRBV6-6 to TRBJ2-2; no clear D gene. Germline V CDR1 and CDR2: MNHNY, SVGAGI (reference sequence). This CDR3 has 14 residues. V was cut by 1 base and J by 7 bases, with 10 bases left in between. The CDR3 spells CASSYLQAGGELFF. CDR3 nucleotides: TGTGCCAGCAGTTACTTGCAGGCTGGCGGGGAGCTGTTTTTT.

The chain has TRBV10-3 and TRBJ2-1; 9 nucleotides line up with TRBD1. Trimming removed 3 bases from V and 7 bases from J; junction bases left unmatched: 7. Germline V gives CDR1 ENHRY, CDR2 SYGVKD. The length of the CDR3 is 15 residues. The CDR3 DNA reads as TGTGCCATCAGTGATAAGGGACAGGGTTTGAATGAGCAGTTCTTC. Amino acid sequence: CAISDKGQGLNEQFF.

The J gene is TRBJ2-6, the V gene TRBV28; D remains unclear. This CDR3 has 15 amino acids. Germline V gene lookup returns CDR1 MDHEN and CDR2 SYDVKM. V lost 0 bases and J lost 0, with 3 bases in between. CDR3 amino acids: CASSLWSSGANVLTF. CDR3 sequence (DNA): TGTGCCAGCAGTTTATGGAGCTCTGGGGCCAACGTCCTGACTTTC.

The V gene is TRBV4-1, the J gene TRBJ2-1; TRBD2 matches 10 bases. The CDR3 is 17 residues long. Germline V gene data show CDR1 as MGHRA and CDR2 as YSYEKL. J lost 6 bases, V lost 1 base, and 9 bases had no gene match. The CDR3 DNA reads TGCGCCAGCAGCCAAGTTGATTTCGGGACTAGCGTCAATGAGCAGTTCTTC. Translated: CASSQVDFGTSVNEQFF.

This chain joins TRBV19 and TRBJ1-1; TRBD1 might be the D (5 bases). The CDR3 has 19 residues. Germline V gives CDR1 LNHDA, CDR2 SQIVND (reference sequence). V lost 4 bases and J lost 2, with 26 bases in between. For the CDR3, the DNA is TGTGCCAGTAGTACTCGGGCCGGTGTGGGGGGTGGACGTAACACTGAAGCTTTCTTT. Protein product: CASSTRAGVGGGRNTEAFF.

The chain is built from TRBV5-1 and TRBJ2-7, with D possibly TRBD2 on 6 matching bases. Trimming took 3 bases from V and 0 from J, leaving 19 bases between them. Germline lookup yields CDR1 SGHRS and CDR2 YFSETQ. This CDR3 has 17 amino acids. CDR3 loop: CASSSRSRAGSSYEQYF. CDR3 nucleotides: TGCGCCAGCAGCTCAAGGAGCAGGGCGGGGAGCTCCTACGAGCAGTACTTC.

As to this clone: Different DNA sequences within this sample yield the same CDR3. The CDR3 nucleotides are TGCGCCAGCAGCTTGAGCCAGGGGAGATCCTACGAGCAGTACTTC. Its translation: CASSLSQGRSYEQYF. The J gene is TRBJ2-7, the V gene TRBV5-1; a weak D match, TRBD1 (6 bases). The V gene's germline CDR1 is SGHRS and CDR2 YFSETQ. The CDR3 contains 15 residues. V dropped 1 base and J dropped 1 base, with 12 bases sitting between them.

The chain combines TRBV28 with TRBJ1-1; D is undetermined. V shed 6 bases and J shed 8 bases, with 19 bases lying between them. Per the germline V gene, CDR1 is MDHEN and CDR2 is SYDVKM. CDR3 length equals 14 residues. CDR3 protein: CASRYPLGSAEAFF. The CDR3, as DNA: TGTGCCAGCAGGTACCCCCTTGGGAGTGCCGAAGCTTTCTTT.

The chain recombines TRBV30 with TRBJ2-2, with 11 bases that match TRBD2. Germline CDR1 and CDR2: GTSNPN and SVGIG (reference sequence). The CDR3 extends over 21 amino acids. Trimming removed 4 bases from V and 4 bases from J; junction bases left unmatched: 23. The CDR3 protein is CAWINTPPKGLAGGRTGELFF. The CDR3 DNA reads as TGTGCCTGGATCAACACACCCCCCAAAGGGCTAGCGGGGGGTCGCACCGGGGAGCTGTTTTTT.

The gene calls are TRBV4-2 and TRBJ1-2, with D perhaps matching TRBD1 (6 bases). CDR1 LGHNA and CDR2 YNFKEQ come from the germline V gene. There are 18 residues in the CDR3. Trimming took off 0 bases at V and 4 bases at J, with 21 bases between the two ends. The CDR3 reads CASSQEGRGEGRSYGYTF. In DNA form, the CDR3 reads TGTGCCAGCAGCCAAGAGGGAAGGGGGGAGGGGCGCAGCTATGGCTACACCTTC.